This T cell receptor (beta chain) was captured by sequencing in a study of blood T cell repertoires in COVID-19. Study-level background: Samples taken during acute and convalescent COVID-19 were collected in the United States, Italy and Spain.

Original analysis: Reference gene primer amplification gave estimated nucleated cell counts. The method was immunoSEQ multiplex PCR; TCRdb's version includes in-frame clones alone and lacks a portion of them. The V and J calls and clone size come from that table; D and trimming were worked out from the DNA. The sample records about 280,000 clones, more than 75% being singletons. This clone was detected only once. CDR3 length: 15 amino acids. Trimming pared 3 bases from V and 0 bases from J, leaving 8 bases between. The germline gives CDR1 MRHNA, CDR2 SNTAGT. V is TRBV6-4 and J is TRBJ2-2; D uncertain. Sequencing used peripheral blood. This clonotype originated in a woman in her twenties or thirties who had recovered from COVID-19. The CDR3 DNA follows: TGTGCCAGCAGTGAGTCCGCGACGAACACCGGGGAGCTGTTTTTT. Residues: CASSESATNTGELFF.